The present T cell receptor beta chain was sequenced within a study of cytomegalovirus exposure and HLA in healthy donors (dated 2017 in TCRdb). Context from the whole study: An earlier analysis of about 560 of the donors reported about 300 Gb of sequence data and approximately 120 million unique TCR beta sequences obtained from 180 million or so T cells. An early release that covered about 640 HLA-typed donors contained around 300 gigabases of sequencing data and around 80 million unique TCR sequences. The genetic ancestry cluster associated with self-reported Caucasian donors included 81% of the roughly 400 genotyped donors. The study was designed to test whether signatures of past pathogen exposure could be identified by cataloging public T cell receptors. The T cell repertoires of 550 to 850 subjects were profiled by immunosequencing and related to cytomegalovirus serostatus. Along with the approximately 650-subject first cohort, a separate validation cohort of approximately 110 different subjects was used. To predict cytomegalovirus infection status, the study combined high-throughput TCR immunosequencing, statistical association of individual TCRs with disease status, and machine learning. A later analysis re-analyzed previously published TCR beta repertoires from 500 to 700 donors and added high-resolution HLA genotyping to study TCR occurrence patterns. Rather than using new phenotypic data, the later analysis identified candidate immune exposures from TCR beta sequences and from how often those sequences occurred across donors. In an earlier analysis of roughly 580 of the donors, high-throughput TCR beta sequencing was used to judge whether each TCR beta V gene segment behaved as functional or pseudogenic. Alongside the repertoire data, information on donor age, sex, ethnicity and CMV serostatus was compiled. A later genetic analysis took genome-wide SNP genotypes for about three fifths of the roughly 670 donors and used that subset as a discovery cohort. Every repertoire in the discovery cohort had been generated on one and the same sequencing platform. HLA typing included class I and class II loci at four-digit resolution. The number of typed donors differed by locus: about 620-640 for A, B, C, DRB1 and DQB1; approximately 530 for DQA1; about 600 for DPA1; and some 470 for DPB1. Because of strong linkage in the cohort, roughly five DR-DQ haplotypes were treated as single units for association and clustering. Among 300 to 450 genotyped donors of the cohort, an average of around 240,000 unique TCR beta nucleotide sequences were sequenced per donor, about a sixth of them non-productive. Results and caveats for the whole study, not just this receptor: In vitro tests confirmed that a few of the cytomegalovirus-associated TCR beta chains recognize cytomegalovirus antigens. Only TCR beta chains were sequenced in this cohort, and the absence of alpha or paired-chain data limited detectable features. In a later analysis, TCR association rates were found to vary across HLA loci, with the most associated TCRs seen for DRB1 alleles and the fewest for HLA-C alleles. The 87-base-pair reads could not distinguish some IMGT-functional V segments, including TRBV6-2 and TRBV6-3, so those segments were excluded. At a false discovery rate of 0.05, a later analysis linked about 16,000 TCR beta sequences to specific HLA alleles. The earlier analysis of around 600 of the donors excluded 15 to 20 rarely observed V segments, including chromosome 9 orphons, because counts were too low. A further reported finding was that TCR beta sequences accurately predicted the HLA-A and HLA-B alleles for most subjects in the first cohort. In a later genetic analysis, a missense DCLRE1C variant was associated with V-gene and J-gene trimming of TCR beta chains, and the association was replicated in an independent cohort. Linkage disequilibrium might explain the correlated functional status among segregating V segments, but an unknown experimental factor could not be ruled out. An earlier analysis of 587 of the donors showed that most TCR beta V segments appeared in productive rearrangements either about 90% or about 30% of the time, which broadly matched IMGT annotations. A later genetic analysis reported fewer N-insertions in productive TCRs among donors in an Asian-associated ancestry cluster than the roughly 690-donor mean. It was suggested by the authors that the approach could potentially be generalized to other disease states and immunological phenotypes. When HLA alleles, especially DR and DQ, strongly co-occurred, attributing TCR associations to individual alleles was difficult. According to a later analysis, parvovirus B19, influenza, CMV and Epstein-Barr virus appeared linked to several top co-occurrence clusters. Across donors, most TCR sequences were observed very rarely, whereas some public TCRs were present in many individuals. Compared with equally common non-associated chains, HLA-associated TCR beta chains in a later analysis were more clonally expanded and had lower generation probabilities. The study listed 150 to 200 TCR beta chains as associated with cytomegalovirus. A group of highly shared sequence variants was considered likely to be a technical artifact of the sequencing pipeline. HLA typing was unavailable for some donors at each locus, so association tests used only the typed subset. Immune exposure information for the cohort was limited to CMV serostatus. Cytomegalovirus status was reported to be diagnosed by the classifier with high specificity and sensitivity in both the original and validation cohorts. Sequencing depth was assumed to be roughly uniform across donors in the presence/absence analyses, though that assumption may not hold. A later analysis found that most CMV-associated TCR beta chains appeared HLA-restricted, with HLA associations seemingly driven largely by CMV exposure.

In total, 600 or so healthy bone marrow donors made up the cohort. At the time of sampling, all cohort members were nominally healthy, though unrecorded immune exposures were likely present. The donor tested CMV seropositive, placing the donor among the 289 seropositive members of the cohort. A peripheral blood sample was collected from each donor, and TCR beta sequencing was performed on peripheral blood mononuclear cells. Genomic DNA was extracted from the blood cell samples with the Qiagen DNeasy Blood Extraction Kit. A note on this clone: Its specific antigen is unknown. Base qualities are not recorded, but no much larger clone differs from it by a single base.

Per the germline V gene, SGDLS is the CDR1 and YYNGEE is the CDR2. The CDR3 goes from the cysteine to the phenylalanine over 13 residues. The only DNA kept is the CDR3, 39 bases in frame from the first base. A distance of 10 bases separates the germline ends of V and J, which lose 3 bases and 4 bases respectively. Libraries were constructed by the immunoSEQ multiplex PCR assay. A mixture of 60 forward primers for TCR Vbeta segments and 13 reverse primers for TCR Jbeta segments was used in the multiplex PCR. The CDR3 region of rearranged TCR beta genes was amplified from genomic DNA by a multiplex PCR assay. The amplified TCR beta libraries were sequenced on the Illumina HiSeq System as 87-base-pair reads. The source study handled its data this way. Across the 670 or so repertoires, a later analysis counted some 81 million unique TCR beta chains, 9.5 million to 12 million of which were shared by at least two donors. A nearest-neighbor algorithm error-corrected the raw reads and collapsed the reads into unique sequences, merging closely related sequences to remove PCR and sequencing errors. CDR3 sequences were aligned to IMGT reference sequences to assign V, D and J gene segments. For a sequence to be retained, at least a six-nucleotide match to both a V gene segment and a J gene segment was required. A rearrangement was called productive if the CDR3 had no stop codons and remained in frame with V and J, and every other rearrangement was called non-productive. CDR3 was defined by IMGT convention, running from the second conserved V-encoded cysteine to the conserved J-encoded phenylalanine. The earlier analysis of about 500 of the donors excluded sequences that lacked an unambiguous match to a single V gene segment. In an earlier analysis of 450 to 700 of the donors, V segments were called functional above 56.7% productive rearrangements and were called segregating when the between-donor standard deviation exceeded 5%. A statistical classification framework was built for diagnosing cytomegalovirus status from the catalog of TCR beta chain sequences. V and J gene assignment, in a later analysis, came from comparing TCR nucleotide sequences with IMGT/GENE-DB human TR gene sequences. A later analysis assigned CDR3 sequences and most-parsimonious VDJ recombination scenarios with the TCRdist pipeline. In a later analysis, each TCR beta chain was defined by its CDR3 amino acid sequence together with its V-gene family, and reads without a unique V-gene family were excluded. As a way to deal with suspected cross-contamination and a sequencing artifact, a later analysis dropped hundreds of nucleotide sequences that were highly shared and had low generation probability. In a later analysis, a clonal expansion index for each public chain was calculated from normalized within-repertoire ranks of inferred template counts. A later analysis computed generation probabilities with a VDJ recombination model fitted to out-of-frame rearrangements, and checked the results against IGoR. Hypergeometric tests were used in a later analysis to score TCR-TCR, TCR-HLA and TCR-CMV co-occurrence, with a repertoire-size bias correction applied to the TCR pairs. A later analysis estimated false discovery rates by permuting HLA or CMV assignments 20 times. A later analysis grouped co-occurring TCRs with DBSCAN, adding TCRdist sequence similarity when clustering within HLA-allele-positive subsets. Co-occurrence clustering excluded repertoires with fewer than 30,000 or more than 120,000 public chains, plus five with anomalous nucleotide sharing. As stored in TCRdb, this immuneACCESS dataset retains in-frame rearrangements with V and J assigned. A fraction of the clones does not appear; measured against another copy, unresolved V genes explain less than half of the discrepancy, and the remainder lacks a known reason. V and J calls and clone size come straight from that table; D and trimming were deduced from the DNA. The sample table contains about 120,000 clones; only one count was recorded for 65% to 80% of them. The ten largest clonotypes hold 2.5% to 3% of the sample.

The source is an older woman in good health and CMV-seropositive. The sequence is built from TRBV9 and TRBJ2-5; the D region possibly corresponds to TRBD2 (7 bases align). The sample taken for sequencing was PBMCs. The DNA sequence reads TGTGCCAGCAGCGGGGGGGGCCCAGAGACCCAGTACTTC. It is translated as CASSGGGPETQYF.